Described below is a single T cell receptor beta chain sequence and its context. Its antigen remains unknown. Germline CDR1 reads SNHLY; CDR2 reads FYNNEI. The CDR3 loop spans 13 amino acids. V lost 7 bases, J lost 4 bases, and 8 bases lay in between. This entry belongs to a study of cytomegalovirus exposure and HLA in healthy donors. Using immunoSEQ multiplex PCR, the repertoire was profiled, and TCRdb retains in-frame clones only, with some absent. Counted here are about 120,000 clones, roughly 84% occurring once; the ten biggest clones make up roughly 2%. Notes on the study in general: The listing of 150 to 200 TCR beta chains classed them as cytomegalovirus-associated.

This TCR derives from a woman in her thirties in good health and CMV-seronegative. This sequence joins TRBV2 and TRBJ1-6; D perhaps matches TRBD1 (6 bases). The sample comprised PBMCs. The CDR3, as DNA: TGTGCCAGCAAGGGGGATTATAATTCACCCCTCCACTTT. Translating gives CASKGDYNSPLHF.